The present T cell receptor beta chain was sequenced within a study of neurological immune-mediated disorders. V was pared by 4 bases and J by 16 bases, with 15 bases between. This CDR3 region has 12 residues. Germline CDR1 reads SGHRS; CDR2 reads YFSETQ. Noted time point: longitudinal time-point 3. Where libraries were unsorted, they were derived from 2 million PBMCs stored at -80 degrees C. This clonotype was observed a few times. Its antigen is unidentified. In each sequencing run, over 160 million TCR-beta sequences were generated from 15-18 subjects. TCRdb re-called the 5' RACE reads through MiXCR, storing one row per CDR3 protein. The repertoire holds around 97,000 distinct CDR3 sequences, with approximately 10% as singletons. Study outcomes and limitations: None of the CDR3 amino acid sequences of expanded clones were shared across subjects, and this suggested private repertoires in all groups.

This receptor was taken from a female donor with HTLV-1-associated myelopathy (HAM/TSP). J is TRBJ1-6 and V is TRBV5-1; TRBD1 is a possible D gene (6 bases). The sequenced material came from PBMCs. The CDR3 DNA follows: TGCGCCAGCAGCCCGGACAGCTGGTATCTCCACTTT. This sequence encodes CASSPDSWYLHF.